These 10 T cell receptor beta chains came from one sample sequenced in a study of blood T cell repertoires in COVID-19. The data were produced by immunoSEQ multiplex PCR, yet TCRdb's version contains in-frame clones alone and is incomplete. The data contain approximately 46,000 clones, about 82% of them singletons. Sequenced: peripheral blood. These receptors originate from a human donor in a cohort sampled during active COVID-19.

The chain employs TRBV5-4 and TRBJ1-3; tentatively, D is TRBD1 (5 bases). V lost 5 bases, J lost 0 bases, and 6 bases lay in between. Germline CDR1 is SGHNT and CDR2 is YYREEE (reference sequence). The CDR3 loop spans 13 amino acids. As DNA, the CDR3 is TGTGCCAGCAGAGGGGTCTCTGGAAACACCATATATTTT. It encodes CASRGVSGNTIYF.

The chain is built from TRBV9 and TRBJ1-6; 8 bases are a match to TRBD1. In germline, CDR1 is SGDLS, CDR2 YYNGEE. V dropped 4 bases and J dropped 5; count of bases not matched to a gene: 5. This CDR3 has 15 amino acids. In nucleotides, the CDR3 is TGTGCCAGCAGCCAGGGGACAGGAGATAATTCACCCCTCCACTTT. Translation gives CASSQGTGDNSPLHF.

The chain combines TRBV27 with TRBJ1-5; a weak D match, TRBD1 (6 bases). V dropped 1 base and J dropped 5 bases, with 18 bases sitting between them. The CDR3 totals 17 residues. Germline-derived CDR1 and CDR2 are MNHEY and SMNVEV (reference sequence). The CDR3 DNA follows: TGTGCCAGCAGTTTATTTGAAGGAGGGGAGGGGGATCAGCCCCAGCATTTT. Amino acids: CASSLFEGGEGDQPQHF.

In this sample, this clone turned up once. CDR3 sequence reads: CASSLVATRGYNEQFF. The CDR3 DNA is TGCGCCAGCAGCTTGGTGGCGACTAGAGGGTACAATGAGCAGTTCTTC. The rearrangement uses TRBV5-1 and TRBJ2-1; possible D gene TRBD2, 6 bases. Per germline, CDR1 SGHRS and CDR2 YFSETQ. The V and J ends lost 0 bases and 4 bases respectively, with 14 bases between them. The CDR3 sequence is 16 residues long. The entire variable domain, with the rest obtained from reference TRBV5-1 and TRBJ2-1, is as follows: KAGVTQTPRYLIKTRGQQVTLSCSPISGHRSVSWYQQTPGQGLQFLFEYFSETQRNKGNFPGRFSGRQFSNSRSEMNVSTLELGDSALYLCASSLVATRGYNEQFFGPGTRLTVL.

This sequence joins TRBV19 and TRBJ2-7, with TRBD2 as a possible D gene (5 bases). V was shortened by 4 bases and J by 0 bases, with 10 bases between the two germline ends. The CDR3 runs to 14 residues. Germline assignment: CDR1 LNHDA and CDR2 SQIVND (reference sequence). The CDR3: CASSNEGGSYEQYF. For the CDR3, the DNA is TGTGCCAGTAGTAATGAAGGAGGCTCCTACGAGCAGTACTTC.

The chain recombines TRBV28 with TRBJ1-2; D ambiguous. The CDR3 covers 14 residues. In germline, CDR1 is MDHEN, CDR2 SYDVKM. Trimming removed 4 bases from V and 7 bases from J, with 16 bases in between. The CDR3 sequence is CASSSIVGRGGYTF. In DNA form, the CDR3 reads TGTGCCAGCAGTTCAATTGTTGGGCGGGGTGGCTACACCTTC.

V gene TRBV5-1 combines with J gene TRBJ1-2, with a weak D call TRBD1 (6 bases). The CDR3 is 15 residues long. Trimming took 0 bases from V and 4 from J, leaving 13 bases between them. Germline loops: CDR1 SGHRS, CDR2 YFSETQ. CDR3 sequence: CASSLEGQGSYGYTF. CDR3 in DNA: TGCGCCAGCAGCTTGGAGGGCCAGGGGTCCTATGGCTACACCTTC.

This CDR3 reads CAGRQGPTGELFF. The CDR3 DNA reads as TGTGCCGGACGACAGGGTCCCACCGGGGAGCTGTTTTTT. The chain joins TRBV6-5 to TRBJ2-2, with 7 positions matching TRBD1. The CDR3 loop spans 13 amino acids. Germline CDR1 is MNHEY and CDR2 is SVGAGI. Trimming at V came to 11 bases and at J to 4 bases, leaving 7 bases not matched to a gene.

The genes are TRBV7-2 and TRBJ2-1, with 11 positions matching TRBD2. The CDR3 totals 16 residues. The V gene end was trimmed by 6 bases and the J gene end by 9 bases; junction bases not matched to a gene: 13. Looked up from germline, CDR1 is SGHTA and CDR2 is FQGNSA. CDR3 coding DNA: TGTGCCAGCAGACTTAGCGGGGGGGCCCTTCTCACTGAGCAGTTCTTC. As protein: CASRLSGGALLTEQFF.

This sequence joins TRBV27 and TRBJ2-1; a weak D match, TRBD2 (6 bases). V lost 4 bases and J 5 bases, leaving 18 bases between the germline ends. There are 16 residues in the CDR3. In germline, CDR1 is MNHEY, CDR2 SMNVEV (reference sequence). This chain's CDR3 is CASSWPSEGIHNEQFF. CDR3 coding DNA: TGTGCCAGCAGTTGGCCCTCGGAGGGGATACACAATGAGCAGTTCTTC.